This T cell receptor beta chain was captured by sequencing in a study of cytomegalovirus exposure and HLA in healthy donors. Study conclusions and caveats: That first-cohort TCR clusters tended to co-occur in the 120 or so validation repertoires was found in a later analysis. The study designated about 160 TCR beta chains cytomegalovirus-associated.

Notes on this clone: Its target is unknown.

The CDR3 totals 12 residues. Germline V gene data show CDR1 as MNHEY and CDR2 as SVGAGI. Trimming took 8 bases from V and 2 from J, leaving 9 bases between them. Profiled with immunoSEQ multiplex PCR; TCRdb holds only in-frame clones, not every one. The sample has hundreds of thousands of clones, 75% to 90% seen once. The donors were in the approximately 130-subject validation cohort; that cohort was separate from the 666-subject first cohort. The sequence derives from a woman aged 18-29 years in good health and CMV-seronegative. The V gene is TRBV6-5, the J gene TRBJ2-5; D remains ambiguous. The specimen was PBMCs. The CDR3 is CASRGSQETQYF. The CDR3 DNA follows: TGTGCCAGCCGAGGCAGTCAAGAGACCCAGTACTTC.